This TCR beta chain was found in a study of cytomegalovirus exposure and HLA in healthy donors. Looking at the study overall: According to later analysis, the same platform produced the roughly 130 validation and about 630 first-cohort repertoires.

TCRdb's copy holds only in-frame clones and misses some; the assay was immunoSEQ multiplex PCR. The sample has hundreds of thousands of clones; about 90% are singletons. A roughly 120-subject validation cohort, separate from the roughly 670-subject first cohort, supplied the donors. On this clone itself: Its target is unknown.

Study-wide results and caveats: Reportedly, diagnosis of cytomegalovirus status by the classifier showed high specificity and sensitivity.

Germline CDR1 and CDR2: SGHTA and FQGNSA. V lost 3 bases to trimming and J lost 2 bases; unmatched junction nucleotides: 7. There are 16 residues in the CDR3. The TCR sequence derives from a man in his late teens or twenties in good health and CMV-seropositive. The sample was PBMCs. This rearrangement joins TRBV7-2 to TRBJ1-3; TRBD1 aligns across 7 bases. CDR3 nucleotides: TGTGCCAGCAGCTTGAACGGGCAGGGGGCTGGAAACACCATATATTTT. This sequence encodes CASSLNGQGAGNTIYF. The full variable domain, rest sourced from reference TRBV7-2 and TRBJ1-3, is GAGVSQSPSNKVTEKGKDVELRCDPISGHTALYWYRQSLGQGLEFLIYFQGNSAPDKSGLPSDRFSAERTGGSVSTLTIQRTQQEDSAVYLCASSLNGQGAGNTIYFGEGSWLTVV.